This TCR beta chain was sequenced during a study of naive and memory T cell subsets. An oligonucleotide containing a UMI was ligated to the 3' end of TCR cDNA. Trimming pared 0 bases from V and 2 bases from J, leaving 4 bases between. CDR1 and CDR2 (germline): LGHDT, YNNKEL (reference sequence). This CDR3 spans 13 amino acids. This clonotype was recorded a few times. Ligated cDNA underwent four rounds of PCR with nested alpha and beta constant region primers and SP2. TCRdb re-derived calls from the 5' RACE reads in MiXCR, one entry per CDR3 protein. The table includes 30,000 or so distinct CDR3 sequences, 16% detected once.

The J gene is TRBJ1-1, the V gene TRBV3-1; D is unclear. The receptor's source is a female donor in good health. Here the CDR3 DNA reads TGTGCCAGCAGCCAAGACCCCAACACTGAAGCTTTCTTT. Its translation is CASSQDPNTEAFF.